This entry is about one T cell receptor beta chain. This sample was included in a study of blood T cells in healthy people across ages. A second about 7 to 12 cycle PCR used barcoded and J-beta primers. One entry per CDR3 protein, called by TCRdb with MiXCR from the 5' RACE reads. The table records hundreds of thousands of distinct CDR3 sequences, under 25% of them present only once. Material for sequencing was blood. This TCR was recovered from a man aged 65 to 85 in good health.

The CDR3 loop reads CASPLAENYCGANVLTF. For the CDR3, the DNA is TGCGCCAGCCCGTTGGCGGAAAATTACTGTGGGGCCAACGTCCTGACTTTC. V is TRBV23-1 and J is TRBJ2-6; D not certain. TRBV23-1 is recorded as an ORF, its role being uncertain. CDR3 length equals 17 residues. V was cut by 8 bases and J by 3 bases, with 20 bases left in between.